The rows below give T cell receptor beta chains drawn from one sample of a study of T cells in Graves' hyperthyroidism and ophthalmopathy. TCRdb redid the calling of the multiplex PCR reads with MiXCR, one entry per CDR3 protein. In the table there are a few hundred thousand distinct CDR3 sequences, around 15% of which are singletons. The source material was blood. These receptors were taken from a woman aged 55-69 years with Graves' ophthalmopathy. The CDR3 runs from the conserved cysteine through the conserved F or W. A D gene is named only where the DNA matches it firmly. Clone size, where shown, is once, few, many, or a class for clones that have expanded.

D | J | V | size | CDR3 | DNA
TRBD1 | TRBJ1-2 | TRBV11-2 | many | CASSDGDRGRNYGYTF | TGTGCCAGCAGCGACGGGGACAGGGGACGAAACTATGGCTACACCTTC
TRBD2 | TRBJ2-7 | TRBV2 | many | CASRRLGLAGGEQYF | TGTGCCAGCAGGCGTTTAGGACTAGCGGGAGGCGAGCAGTACTTC
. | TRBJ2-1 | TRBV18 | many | CASSPRTDPGNEQFF | TGTGCCAGCTCACCAAGGACCGACCCGGGCAATGAGCAGTTCTTC
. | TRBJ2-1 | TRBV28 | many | CASSLGRGNYNEQFF | TGTGCCAGCAGTTTAGGAAGGGGTAACTACAATGAGCAGTTCTTC
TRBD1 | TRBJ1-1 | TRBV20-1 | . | CSATPVGTGVEAFF | TGCAGTGCCACGCCCGTCGGGACAGGGGTTGAAGCTTTCTTT
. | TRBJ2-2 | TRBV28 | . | CASRDSPGELFF | TGTGCCAGCCGGGATTCCCCCGGGGAGCTGTTTTTT
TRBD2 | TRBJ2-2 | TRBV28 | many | CASRASGRSGELFF | TGTGCCAGCAGGGCTAGCGGGAGATCCGGGGAGCTGTTTTTT
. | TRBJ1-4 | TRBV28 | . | CASSEAAEKLFF | TGTGCCAGCAGCGAGGCGGCTGAAAAACTGTTTTTT
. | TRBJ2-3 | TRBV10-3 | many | CAIRAGDTQYF | TGTGCCATCAGGGCGGGGGATACGCAGTATTTT
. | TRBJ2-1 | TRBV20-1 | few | CSARDGGTYYNEQFF | TGCAGTGCTAGAGATGGAGGGACTTACTACAATGAGCAGTTCTTC
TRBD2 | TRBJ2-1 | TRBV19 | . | CASSMGGRYNEQFF | TGTGCCAGTAGTATGGGCGGGAGATACAATGAGCAGTTCTTC
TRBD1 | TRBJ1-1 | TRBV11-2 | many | CASSLERQGPGAFF | TGTGCCAGCAGCTTAGAGCGACAGGGGCCAGGAGCTTTCTTT
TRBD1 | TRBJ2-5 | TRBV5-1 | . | CASSLRQGPETQYF | TGCGCCAGCAGCCTCAGACAGGGTCCGGAGACCCAGTACTTC
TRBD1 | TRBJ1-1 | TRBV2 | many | CASSVRGNAEAFF | TGTGCCAGCAGCGTCAGGGGGAACGCTGAAGCTTTCTTT
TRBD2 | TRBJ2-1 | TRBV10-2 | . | CASSEPPSGSPNEQFF | TGCGCCAGCAGTGAGCCCCCTAGCGGGAGCCCCAATGAGCAGTTCTTC
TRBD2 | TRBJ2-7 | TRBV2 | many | CASSIGTSDYEQYF | TGTGCCAGCAGTATCGGGACTAGCGACTACGAGCAGTACTTC
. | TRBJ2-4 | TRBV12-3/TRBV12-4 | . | CASTIRRGRLAKNIQYF | TGTGCCAGCACCATCCGACGGGGGAGGCTAGCCAAAAACATTCAGTACTTC
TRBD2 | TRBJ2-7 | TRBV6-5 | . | CASSYSTSGTYYEQYF | TGTGCCAGCAGTTACTCGACTAGCGGGACATACTACGAGCAGTACTTC